This T cell receptor beta chain was sequenced for a study of OX40 agonist ivuxolimab in advanced cancers. Overall study context: Patients received ivuxolimab, an agonistic anti-OX40 (CD134) antibody.

Sequenced by immunoSEQ multiplex PCR; TCRdb stores in-frame clones only, minus some. This sample has about 40,000 clones, with approximately 88% found just once. The TCR was taken from an adult with an advanced solid tumor such as melanoma, head and neck, liver or kidney cancer. Sequenced material: CD4+ or CD8+ T cells sorted from blood, taken in a trial of the OX40 agonist ivuxolimab.

In DNA, the CDR3 is TGTGCCAGTAGTCCTGTAGCGGGCTCCTACAATGAGCAGTTCTTC. This codes for CASSPVAGSYNEQFF. The chain carries TRBV19 and TRBJ2-1; 7 nucleotides agree with TRBD2. The CDR3 loop spans 15 amino acids. Trimming cost V 5 bases and J 0 bases; bases outside gene matches: 4. Germline CDR1 reads LNHDA; CDR2 reads SQIVND (reference sequence).